This TCR beta chain is from a study of regulatory T cells in long-lasting Graves disease. On the study more broadly: Graves' disease counted as persistent after over 5 years of antithyroid drugs with positive TSH receptor antibodies. Study outcomes and limitations: Persistent disease was associated with favored TRBV28 usage and with favored use of TRBJ1-2 and TRBJ2-5. TCR diversity in persistent Graves' patients was below that of newly diagnosed ones. Among persistent patients, a larger number of public clonotypes were shared (about 2,800) than among newly diagnosed patients (more than 850).

Specified time point: persistent/refractory GD, antithyroid drugs over 5 years with positive TRAb. Generation of the TCR library employed RNA extracted from PBMCs. This clonotype was counted at least ten times. The target antigen is unknown. This CDR3 spans 14 amino acids. Germline assignment: CDR1 ENHRY and CDR2 SYGVKD. V was pared by 0 bases and J by 5 bases, with 3 bases of the junction left unmatched. CDR3-region Arm-PCR and iRepertoire HTBI primers produced the TCR beta libraries. TCRdb used MiXCR to reprocess the multiplex PCR reads, holding one entry per CDR3 protein. The data contain about 310,000 distinct CDR3 sequences, around 21% of them singletons.

The chain recombines TRBV10-3 with TRBJ2-5; 7 positions match TRBD1. The receptor comes from a female donor with Graves disease. This specimen was peripheral blood mononuclear cells (PBMCs), taken when the disease was refractory, from a patient treated with antithyroid drugs. CDR3 sequence (DNA): TGTGCCATCAGTGAGTCGGACAGGCAGGAGACCCAGTACTTC. Encoded protein: CAISESDRQETQYF.